These 3 T cell receptor beta chains originate from one sample sequenced in a study of T cells in Graves' hyperthyroidism and ophthalmopathy. Amplification yielded TCR beta CDR3 regions, with RNA transcripts as the source. A set of HTBI primers served as the primers for a first-round RT-PCR of the TCR CDR3. TCRdb itself ran the multiplex PCR reads through MiXCR, one entry per CDR3 protein. This sample has 490,000 or so distinct CDR3 sequences, with 40% to 50% found just once. What was sequenced was peripheral blood or thyroid tissue (not recorded which). The source of these receptors is an adult woman with Graves' disease, either hyperthyroidism or ophthalmopathy (not recorded which).

On this clonotype: One end of the junction is discordant with germline, which a read error may explain. This chain connects TRBV6-1 to TRBJ2-2, with D possibly TRBD2 on 6 matching bases. Per the germline V gene, CDR1 is MNHNS and CDR2 is SASEGT. This CDR3 is 14 amino acids long. The CDR3 nucleotides are TGTGCCATCAGTGAAGCGGGTAACACCGGGGAGCTGTTTTTT. Amino acids: CAISEAGNTGELFF.

The chain is built from TRBV29-1 and TRBJ1-1; 9 bases line up with TRBD1. V lost 6 bases, J lost 2 bases, and 7 bases stayed unmatched. Germline V gene sequence: CDR1 SQVTM, CDR2 ANQGSEA. The CDR3 length is 14 residues. CDR3 DNA sequence: TGCAGCGTGGAACAGGGGGCAGGTAACACTGAAGCTTTCTTT. Protein: CSVEQGAGNTEAFF.

This clonotype came up many times. This chain uses TRBV6-2 or TRBV6-3 with TRBJ2-5, with 7 bases matching TRBD1. The CDR3 contains 15 residues. The ends lost 2 bases at V and 4 bases at J; junction bases unmatched: 7. The germline V gene encodes CDR1 MNHEY and CDR2 SVGEGT. The DNA of the CDR3 is TGTGCCAGCAGTTACCGAGGGGGCAGGGGAGAGACCCAGTACTTC. Translated, it gives CASSYRGGRGETQYF.